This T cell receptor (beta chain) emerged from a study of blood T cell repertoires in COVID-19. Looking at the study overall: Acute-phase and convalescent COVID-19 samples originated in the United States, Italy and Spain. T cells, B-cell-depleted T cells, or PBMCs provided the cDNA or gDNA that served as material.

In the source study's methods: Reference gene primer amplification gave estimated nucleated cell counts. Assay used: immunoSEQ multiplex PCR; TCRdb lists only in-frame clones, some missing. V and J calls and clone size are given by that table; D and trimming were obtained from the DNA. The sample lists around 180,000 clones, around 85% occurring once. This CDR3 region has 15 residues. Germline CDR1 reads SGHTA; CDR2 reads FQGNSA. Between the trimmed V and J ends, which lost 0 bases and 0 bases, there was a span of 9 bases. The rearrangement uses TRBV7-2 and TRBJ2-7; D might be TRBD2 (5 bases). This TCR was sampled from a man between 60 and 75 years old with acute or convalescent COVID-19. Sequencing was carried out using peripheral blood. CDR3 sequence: CASSLAGGSSYEQYF. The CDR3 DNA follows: TGTGCCAGCAGCTTAGCGGGTGGGAGCTCCTACGAGCAGTACTTC.